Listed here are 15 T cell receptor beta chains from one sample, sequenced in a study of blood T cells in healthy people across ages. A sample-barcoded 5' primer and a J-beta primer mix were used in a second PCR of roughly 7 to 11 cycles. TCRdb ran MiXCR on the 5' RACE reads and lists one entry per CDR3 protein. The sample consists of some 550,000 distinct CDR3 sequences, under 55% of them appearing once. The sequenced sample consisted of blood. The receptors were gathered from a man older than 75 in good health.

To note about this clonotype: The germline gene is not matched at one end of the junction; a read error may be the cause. The CDR3 bases are TGCGCCAGCGGCTTCAACAGCCTGGGGGCCCAGTACTTC. This sequence encodes CASGFNSLGAQYF. The chain carries TRBV5-1 and TRBJ2-5, with D possibly called TRBD1 or TRBD2 (5 bases each). This CDR3 spans 13 amino acids. CDR1 and CDR2 from the germline V gene are SGHRS and YFSETQ.

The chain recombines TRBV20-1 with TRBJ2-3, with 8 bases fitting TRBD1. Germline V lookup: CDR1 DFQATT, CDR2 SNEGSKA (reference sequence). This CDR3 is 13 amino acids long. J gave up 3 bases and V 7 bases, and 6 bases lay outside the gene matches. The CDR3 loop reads CSGWTGFTDTQYF. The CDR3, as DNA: TGCAGTGGGTGGACAGGGTTTACAGATACGCAGTATTTT.

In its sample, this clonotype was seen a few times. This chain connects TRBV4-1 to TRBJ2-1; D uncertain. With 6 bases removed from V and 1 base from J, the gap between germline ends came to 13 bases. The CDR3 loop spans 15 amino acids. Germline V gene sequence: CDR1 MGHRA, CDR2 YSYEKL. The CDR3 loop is CASSSIGQSYNEQFF. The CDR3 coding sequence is TGCGCCAGCAGTTCCATAGGGCAATCCTACAATGAGCAGTTCTTC.

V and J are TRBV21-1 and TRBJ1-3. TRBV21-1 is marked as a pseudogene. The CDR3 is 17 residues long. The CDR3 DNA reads TGTGCCAGCAGAGAACGGCGACGATGCAGCTCTGGAAACACCATATATTTT. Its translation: CASRERRRCSSGNTIYF.

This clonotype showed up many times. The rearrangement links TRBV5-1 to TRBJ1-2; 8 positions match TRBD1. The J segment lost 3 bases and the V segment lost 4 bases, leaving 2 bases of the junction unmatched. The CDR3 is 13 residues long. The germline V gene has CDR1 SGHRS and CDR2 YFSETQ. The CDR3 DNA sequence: TGCGCCAGCAGCCAGACAGGGGACTATGGCTACACCTTC. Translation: CASSQTGDYGYTF.

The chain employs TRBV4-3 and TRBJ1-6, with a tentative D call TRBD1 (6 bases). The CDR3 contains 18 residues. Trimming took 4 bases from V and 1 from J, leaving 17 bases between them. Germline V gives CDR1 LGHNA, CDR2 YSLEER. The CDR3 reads CASSPSRGRGSYNSPLHF. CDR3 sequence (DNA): TGCGCCAGCAGCCCTTCTCGGGGGCGCGGGTCCTATAATTCACCCCTCCACTTT.

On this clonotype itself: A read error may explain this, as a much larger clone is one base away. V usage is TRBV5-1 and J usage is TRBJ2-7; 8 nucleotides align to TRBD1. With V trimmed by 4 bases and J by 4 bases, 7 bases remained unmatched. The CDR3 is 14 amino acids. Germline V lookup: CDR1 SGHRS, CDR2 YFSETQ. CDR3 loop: CASSVAGGLYEQYF. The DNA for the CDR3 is TGCGCCAGCAGCGTAGCAGGGGGCTTATACGAGCAGTACTTC.

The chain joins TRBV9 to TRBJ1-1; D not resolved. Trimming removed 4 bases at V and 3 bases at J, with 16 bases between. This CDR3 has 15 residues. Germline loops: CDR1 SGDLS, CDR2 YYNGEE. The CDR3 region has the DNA TGTGCCAGCAGCAGAGAGTCCTCCTTGGACACTGAAGCTTTCTTT. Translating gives CASSRESSLDTEAFF.

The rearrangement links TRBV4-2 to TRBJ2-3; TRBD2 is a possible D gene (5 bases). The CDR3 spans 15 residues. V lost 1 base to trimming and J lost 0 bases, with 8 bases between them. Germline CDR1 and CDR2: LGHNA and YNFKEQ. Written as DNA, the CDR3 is TGTGCCAGCAGCCAAGCTAGCCTAAGCACAGATACGCAGTATTTT. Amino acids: CASSQASLSTDTQYF.

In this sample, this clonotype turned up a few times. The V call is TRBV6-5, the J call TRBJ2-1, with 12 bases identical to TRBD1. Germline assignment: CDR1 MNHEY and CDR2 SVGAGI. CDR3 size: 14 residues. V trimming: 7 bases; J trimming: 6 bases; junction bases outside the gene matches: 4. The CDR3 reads CASKPGQGANEQFF. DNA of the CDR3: TGTGCCAGCAAACCGGGACAGGGGGCCAATGAGCAGTTCTTC.

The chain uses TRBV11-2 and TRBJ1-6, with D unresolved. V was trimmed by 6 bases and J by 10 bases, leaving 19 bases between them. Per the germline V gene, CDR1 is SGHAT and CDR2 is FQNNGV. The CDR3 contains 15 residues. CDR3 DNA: TGTGCCAGCAGTGAATGGACGGGAGAGTTCTCACCCCTCCACTTT. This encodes CASSEWTGEFSPLHF.

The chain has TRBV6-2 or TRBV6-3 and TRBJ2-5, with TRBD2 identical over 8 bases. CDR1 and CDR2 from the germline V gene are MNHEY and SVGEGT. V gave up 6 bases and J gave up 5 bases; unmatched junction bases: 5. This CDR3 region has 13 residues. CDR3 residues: CASRDPGGETQYF. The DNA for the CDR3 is TGTGCCAGCAGGGATCCGGGGGGGGAGACCCAGTACTTC.

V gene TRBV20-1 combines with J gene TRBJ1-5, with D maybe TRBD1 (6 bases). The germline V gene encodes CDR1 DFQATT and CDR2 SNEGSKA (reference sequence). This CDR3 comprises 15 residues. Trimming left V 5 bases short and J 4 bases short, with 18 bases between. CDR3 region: CSALPSVDSNQPQHF. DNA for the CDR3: TGCAGTGCTCTCCCCTCCGTGGACAGTAATCAGCCCCAGCATTTT.

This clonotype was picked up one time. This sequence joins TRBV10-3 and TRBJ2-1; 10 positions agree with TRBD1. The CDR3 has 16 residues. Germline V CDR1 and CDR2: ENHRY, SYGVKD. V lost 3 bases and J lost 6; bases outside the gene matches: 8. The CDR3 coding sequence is TGTGCCATCAGTGATGCCGGGACAGGGGCTTGCAATGAGCAGTTCTTC. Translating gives CAISDAGTGACNEQFF.

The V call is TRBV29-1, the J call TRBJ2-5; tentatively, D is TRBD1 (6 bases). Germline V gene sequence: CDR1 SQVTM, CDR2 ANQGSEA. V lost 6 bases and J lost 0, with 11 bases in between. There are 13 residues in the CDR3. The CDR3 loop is CSVGAGYQETQYF. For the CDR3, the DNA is TGCAGCGTGGGGGCTGGGTACCAAGAGACCCAGTACTTC.